Listed below are T cell receptor beta chains from one sample, sequenced in a study of OX40 agonist ivuxolimab in advanced cancers. The protocol was immunoSEQ multiplex PCR, while the TCRdb copy is restricted to in-frame clones and leaves out a portion. The profile shows about 33,000 clones, 65% to 85% of them singletons. Sample: CD4+ or CD8+ T cells sorted from blood, taken in a trial of the OX40 agonist ivuxolimab. These receptors were obtained from an adult with an advanced solid tumor such as melanoma, head and neck, liver or kidney cancer. CDR3s include the opening cysteine and the closing phenylalanine or tryptophan.

V	J	CDR3
TRBV10-2	TRBJ2-1	CASSDSSGSSNEQFF
TRBV28	TRBJ1-1	CASSFGTVTEAFF
TRBV19	TRBJ2-1	CASSIAGTWRSSSYNEQFF
TRBV4-2	TRBJ1-1	CASSQAQGRGTEAFF
TRBV28	TRBJ1-2	CASSLEGRDRGLNGYTF
TRBV4-1	TRBJ2-3	CASSQGGSGRAGDTQYF
TRBV27	TRBJ2-3	CASSFSQDTQYF
TRBV10-2	TRBJ2-7	CASSASPTGSSYEQYF
TRBV9	TRBJ1-1	CASSDPRTGGGHTEAFF
TRBV27	TRBJ2-3	CASSSRQGAKDTQYF
TRBV5-6	TRBJ2-5	CASISGGHQETQYF
TRBV2	TRBJ2-3	CASPGQGDDTDTQYF
TRBV11-3	TRBJ2-7	CASSLGHTYEQYF
TRBV29-1	TRBJ1-2	CSVEAQRPWDGYTF